This TCR beta chain was documented in a study of T cell changes during pregnancy in multiple sclerosis. V shed 2 bases and J 6 bases; nucleotides not matched to a gene: 20. Germline V gives CDR1 GTSNPN, CDR2 SVGIG (reference sequence). The CDR3 covers 18 residues. Profiling relied on immunoSEQ multiplex PCR, and the TCRdb table lists in-frame clones only, not all of them. The repertoire includes 70,000 to 95,000 clones, 90% to 95% of them detected once, and less than 2.5% sits in the top ten. V and J are TRBV30 and TRBJ2-7; TRBD1 matches 9 bases. Here the sequenced sample was peripheral blood, taken in the third trimester of pregnancy. The clonotype was recovered from a female donor with multiple sclerosis, enrolled in a pregnancy study. In nucleotides, the CDR3 is TGTGCCTGGAGTCCCCCGGGTTCCGGGACAGGGCATAAATTCGAGCAGTACTTC. It encodes CAWSPPGSGTGHKFEQYF.